Presented here are 27 T cell receptor beta chains from one specimen sequenced in a study of CD8+CD57+ T cells in acquired aplastic anemia. Previously, flow cytometry had revealed CD8+CD57+ cell expansion in the patients chosen for sequencing. Genomic DNA templated the TCR beta VDJ and CDR3 profiling. TCRdb reprocessed the reads via MiXCR and lists one record per CDR3 protein. This sample has 150,000 to 180,000 distinct CDR3 sequences, with roughly half found just once. Sequencing was carried out using sorted CD4+, CD8+, or CD8+CD57+ T cells (not recorded which) from PBMCs. The receptors come from a human donor with aplastic anemia.

This CDR3 reads CASSPEGSSYNEQFF. The CDR3 nucleotides read TGTGCCAGCAGCCCAGAGGGGAGCTCCTACAATGAGCAGTTCTTC. The chain uses TRBV11-1 and TRBJ2-1, with D perhaps assigned TRBD1 or TRBD2 (5 bases each). V was shortened by 5 bases and J by 0 bases, with 11 bases between the two germline ends. CDR3 length: 15 amino acids. Germline-derived CDR1 and CDR2 are SGHAT and FQDESV (reference sequence). The full variable domain, with the rest looked up from reference TRBV11-1 and TRBJ2-1, is EAEVAQSPRYKITEKSQAVAFWCDPISGHATLYWYRQILGQGPELLVQFQDESVVDDSQLPKDRFSAERLKGVDSTLKIQPAELGDSAMYLCASSPEGSSYNEQFFGPGTRLTVL.

CDR3 sequence: CAISEGSGRGVETQYF. For the CDR3, the DNA is TGTGCCATCAGTGAGGGTAGCGGGAGAGGAGTTGAGACCCAGTACTTC. This chain links TRBV10-3 with TRBJ2-5, with 9 positions matching TRBD2. Germline V gene data show CDR1 as ENHRY and CDR2 as SYGVKD. The V gene end was trimmed by 2 bases and the J gene end by 5 bases; junction bases not matched to a gene: 9. The CDR3 loop spans 16 amino acids.

This clonotype was found many times. The CDR3 region has the DNA TGTGCCAGCAGTGAGGTTCCCCAAGAGACCCAGTACTTC. This translates into CASSEVPQETQYF. The J gene is TRBJ2-5, the V gene TRBV2; D uncertain. This CDR3 has 13 amino acids. Trimming cost V 3 bases and J 1 base, with 6 bases left between them. Germline-derived CDR1 and CDR2 are SNHLY and FYNNEI.

There are a few counts of this clonotype. The V gene is TRBV19, the J gene TRBJ1-2, with 9 bases fitting TRBD1. CDR1 and CDR2 (germline): LNHDA, SQIVND (reference sequence). The CDR3 has 13 amino acids. The trim removed 4 bases at V and 8 bases at J, leaving 5 bases unmatched. The chain's CDR3 is CASSSGQGKGYTF. Written as DNA, the CDR3 is TGTGCCAGTAGTAGCGGACAGGGGAAGGGCTACACCTTC. The complete variable domain, with remaining parts taken from reference TRBV19 and TRBJ1-2, reads DGGITQSPKYLFRKEGQNVTLSCEQNLNHDAMYWYRQDPGQGLRLIYYSQIVNDFQKGDIAEGYSVSREKKESFPLTVTSAQKNPTAFYLCASSSGQGKGYTFGSGTRLTVV.

This clonotype was found once. This chain links TRBV20-1 with TRBJ2-1, with TRBD1 matching over 7 bases. Germline V gene data show CDR1 as DFQATT and CDR2 as SNEGSKA (reference sequence). Trimming at V came to 6 bases and at J to 6 bases, leaving 14 bases not matched to a gene. This CDR3 is built from 15 residues. CDR3 protein: CSAPRWTGVTNEQFF. DNA for the CDR3: TGCAGTGCCCCCCGATGGACAGGTGTCACCAATGAGCAGTTCTTC.

J is TRBJ2-7 and V is TRBV20-1, with 9 bases matching TRBD2. Losses at the gene ends were 8 bases for V and 6 bases for J; bases not matched to a gene: 14. CDR1 is DFQATT and CDR2 is SNEGSKA in the germline V gene (reference sequence). The CDR3 is 14 residues long. DNA for the CDR3: TGCAGTCCCCGTGGGGCGGGAGGGTTTCTCGAGCAGTACTTC. Protein product: CSPRGAGGFLEQYF.

The rearrangement uses TRBV2 and TRBJ2-7, with D maybe TRBD1 (6 bases). The CDR3 spans 14 residues. V was cut by 2 bases and J by 6 bases, with 14 bases left in between. Germline V gives CDR1 SNHLY, CDR2 FYNNEI. The CDR3 nucleotides read TGTGCCAGCAGTGAAAACAGGGTAGACCTCGAGCAGTACTTC. Translation gives CASSENRVDLEQYF.

Ten or more counts support this clonotype. The CDR3 protein is CASSQDGQAQMNTEAFF. CDR3 DNA: TGCGCCAGCAGCCAAGATGGACAGGCTCAGATGAACACTGAAGCTTTCTTT. The chain combines TRBV4-1 with TRBJ1-1; 7 bases agree with TRBD1. The CDR3 loop spans 17 amino acids. Germline V gives CDR1 MGHRA, CDR2 YSYEKL. J gave up 0 bases and V 0 bases, and 7 bases lay outside the gene matches.

This chain uses TRBV7-2 with TRBJ2-7; unclear D gene. Between the trimmed V and J ends, which lost 5 bases and 0 bases, there was a span of 5 bases. The germline CDR1 and CDR2 sequences are SGHTA and FQGNSA. The CDR3 consists of 12 residues. This chain's CDR3 is CASSPISYEQYF. The CDR3 DNA follows: TGTGCCAGCAGCCCTATCTCCTACGAGCAGTACTTC.

The V call is TRBV7-8, the J call TRBJ2-1; 7 positions match TRBD2. Trimming took 5 bases from V and 8 from J; bases not matched to a gene: 9. The CDR3 extends over 14 amino acids. Germline V gene sequence: CDR1 SGHVS, CDR2 FQNEAQ. CDR3 sequence (DNA): TGTGCCAGCAGCCTACGGACTAGTTGGCATGAGCAGTTCTTC. Encoded protein: CASSLRTSWHEQFF.

This clonotype was recorded at least ten times. The chain couples TRBV12-3 or TRBV12-4 to TRBJ2-1; 15 bases map to TRBD2. V lost 5 bases and J lost 0; bases outside the gene matches: 5. The CDR3 extends over 18 amino acids. DNA of the CDR3: TGTGCCAGCAGTCCCGGGACTAGCGGGGGGAGCTCCTACAATGAGCAGTTCTTC. This sequence encodes CASSPGTSGGSSYNEQFF.

This chain joins TRBV24-1 and TRBJ2-5; D unclear. The CDR3 is 12 residues long. Germline values: CDR1 KGHDR, CDR2 SFDVKD. V was trimmed by 3 bases and J by 5 bases, leaving 6 bases between them. CDR3: CATSDLKETQYF. CDR3 sequence (DNA): TGTGCCACCAGTGATCTGAAGGAGACCCAGTACTTC.

V and J are TRBV2 and TRBJ2-2, with D perhaps matching TRBD2 (6 bases). Trimming cost V 7 bases and J 4 bases, with 16 bases left between them. The CDR3 has 15 residues. Germline-derived CDR1 and CDR2 are SNHLY and FYNNEI. The CDR3 here is CASTGGPGGTGELFF. The DNA for the CDR3 is TGTGCCAGCACGGGTGGGCCCGGGGGCACCGGGGAGCTGTTTTTT.

V gene TRBV19 combines with J gene TRBJ2-1; 8 nucleotides align to TRBD1. This CDR3 region has 12 residues. Germline-derived CDR1 and CDR2 are LNHDA and SQIVND (reference sequence). Trimming removed 6 bases from V and 6 bases from J; junction bases left unmatched: 1. CDR3 nucleotide sequence: TGTGCCAGTAGCGGACAGGGCAATGAGCAGTTCTTC. Encoded protein: CASSGQGNEQFF.

This clonotype was seen many times. V gene TRBV5-6 combines with J gene TRBJ2-7, with 8 bases matching TRBD2. The germline V gene encodes CDR1 SGHDT and CDR2 YYEEEE. V lost 4 bases and J lost 2; bases outside the gene matches: 5. This CDR3 region has 14 residues. The CDR3 protein is CASSPGGTTYEQYF. In nucleotides, the CDR3 is TGTGCCAGCAGCCCGGGGGGGACCACCTACGAGCAGTACTTC.

With regard to this clonotype: This may be a read error: a much more frequent sequence differs by one nucleotide. V and J are TRBV2 and TRBJ2-3, with 12 bases fitting TRBD2. The junction had 7 bases not matched to a gene; V was cut back by 7 bases and J by 8 bases. The CDR3 has 14 amino acids. The germline V gene has CDR1 SNHLY and CDR2 FYNNEI. The DNA of the CDR3 is TGTGCCAGCACTAGCGGGGGGGCTTCAGGTACGCAGTATTTT. Amino acid sequence: CASTSGGASGTQYF.

In this sample, this clonotype turned up a few times. A much larger clone sits a single nucleotide away, making a read error possible. Since the CDR3 does not end with the conserved phenylalanine or tryptophan, this likely comes from a read error. CDR3 sequence reads: CASSFQGGDTEAFS. CDR3 coding DNA: TGTGCCAGTAGCTTCCAGGGAGGTGACACTGAAGCTTTCTCT. The chain recombines TRBV19 with TRBJ1-1; D possibly corresponds to TRBD1 (5 bases). The V end was cut by 6 bases, the J end by 3 bases, with 14 bases between. The CDR3 contains 14 residues. The germline CDR1 and CDR2 sequences are LNHDA and SQIVND (reference sequence).

Only one count was recorded for this clonotype. V and J are TRBV24-1 and TRBJ2-1; TRBD2 matches 7 bases. The CDR3 extends over 15 amino acids. V was clipped by 4 bases and J by 5 bases; unmatched bases: 7. Germline V gene data show CDR1 as KGHDR and CDR2 as SFDVKD. The CDR3 loop reads CATSDLGLSNNEQFF. The CDR3, as DNA: TGTGCCACCAGTGACCTGGGACTATCCAACAATGAGCAGTTCTTC.

This clonotype was detected many times. The genes are TRBV4-1 and TRBJ2-1; D unresolved. There are 14 residues in the CDR3. V gave up 1 base and J gave up 8 bases, with 12 bases separating them. Germline V CDR1 and CDR2: MGHRA, YSYEKL. CDR3 region: CASSQAPGLDEQFF. The DNA of the CDR3 is TGCGCCAGCAGCCAAGCGCCCGGTCTGGATGAGCAGTTCTTC.

Ten or more counts support this clonotype. This chain joins TRBV5-5 and TRBJ2-1; D perhaps matches TRBD2 (7 bases). Trimming stripped 4 bases from V and 8 bases from J, with 19 bases between. Germline V gives CDR1 SGHKS, CDR2 YYEKEE (reference sequence). CDR3 length equals 15 residues. CDR3 coding DNA: TGTGCCAGCAGCCGATCCCGGGGGGCTAAGGATGAGCAGTTCTTC. It encodes CASSRSRGAKDEQFF. The whole variable domain, remainder taken from reference TRBV5-5 and TRBJ2-1, is DAGVTQSPTHLIKTRGQQVTLRCSPISGHKSVSWYQQVLGQGPQFIFQYYEKEERGRGNFPDRFSARQFPNYSSELNVNALLLGDSALYLCASSRSRGAKDEQFFGPGTRLTVL.

This clonotype has just one count. This chain connects TRBV2 to TRBJ2-7, with a possible D match to TRBD2 (6 bases). V gave up 9 bases and J gave up 4 bases, with 19 bases separating them. Germline loops: CDR1 SNHLY, CDR2 FYNNEI. The CDR3 is 14 amino acids. Here the CDR3 DNA reads TGTGCCAGTAGAGGAGGGCCGAAGGCTTACGAGCAGTACTTC. As protein: CASRGGPKAYEQYF.

V and J are TRBV11-1 and TRBJ2-3; TRBD1 or TRBD2 may be the D gene (5 bases each). CDR3 length: 15 amino acids. The V gene's germline CDR1 is SGHAT and CDR2 FQDESV (reference sequence). Trimming shortened V by 6 bases and J by 1 base, and 14 bases separated the two germline ends. The CDR3 bases are TGTGCCAGCAGTGAAAGGGACCTAGGCACAGATACGCAGTATTTT. Amino acid sequence: CASSERDLGTDTQYF.

At least ten counts were recorded for this clonotype. This chain uses TRBV6-5 with TRBJ1-5; D call uncertain. The V gene lost 2 bases and the J gene lost 3 bases, with 8 bases spanning the gap. CDR1 is MNHEY, CDR2 SVGAGI, per germline. There are 14 residues in the CDR3. CDR3 nucleotides: TGTGCCAGCAGTTACCGGAGCCCCAATCAGCCCCAGCATTTT. Amino acid sequence: CASSYRSPNQPQHF.

V and J are TRBV29-1 and TRBJ1-2; D possibly corresponds to TRBD1 (5 bases). V dropped 3 bases and J dropped 0 bases, with 11 bases sitting between them. The germline gives CDR1 SQVTM, CDR2 ANQGSEA. This CDR3 is built from 14 residues. This CDR3 is CSVDPGHTNYGYTF. The CDR3 coding sequence is TGCAGCGTTGACCCAGGACATACTAACTATGGCTACACCTTC.

A word on this clonotype: This clone may be a read error of a much larger clone one base away. The chain uses TRBV9 and TRBJ1-5; D not resolved. The CDR3 length is 15 residues. Germline V gene data show CDR1 as SGDLS and CDR2 as YYNGEE. Trimming removed 4 bases at V and 0 bases at J, with 11 bases between. CDR3 coding DNA: TGTGCCAGCAGCATAGGTGGGTGTAGCAATCAGCCCCAGCATTTT. Translated, it gives CASSIGGCSNQPQHF. Drawing the rest from reference TRBV9 and TRBJ1-5, the complete variable domain is DSGVTQTPKHLITATGQRVTLRCSPRSGDLSVYWYQQSLDQGLQFLIQYYNGEERAKGNILERFSAQQFPDLHSELNLSSLELGDSALYFCASSIGGCSNQPQHFGDGTRLSIL.

The chain has TRBV24-1 and TRBJ2-7, with D hard to call. This CDR3 comprises 14 residues. V was shortened by 4 bases and J by 6 bases, with 15 bases between the two germline ends. Germline loops: CDR1 KGHDR, CDR2 SFDVKD. The CDR3 is CATSESGWEGEQYF. The DNA of the CDR3 is TGTGCCACCAGTGAGTCAGGATGGGAAGGCGAGCAGTACTTC.

The J gene is TRBJ2-6, the V gene TRBV20-1; possibly TRBD1 for D (5 bases). The CDR3 consists of 17 residues. Germline CDR1 reads DFQATT; CDR2 reads SNEGSKA (reference sequence). V was pared by 6 bases and J by 0 bases, with 18 bases between. The CDR3 reads CSASSQDQGSGANVLTF. The CDR3 nucleotides read TGCAGTGCCAGCAGCCAAGATCAGGGCTCTGGGGCCAACGTCCTGACTTTC.